The 23 T cell receptor beta chains presented below share a single source sample, sequenced in a study of Graves' ophthalmopathy and Graves' hyperthyroidism. Amplification of TCR beta CDR3 regions used RNA transcripts. Following a first-round RT-PCR that used HTBI primers, a second-round multiplex PCR was carried out. One entry per CDR3 protein, called by TCRdb with MiXCR from the multiplex PCR reads. The sample includes about 220,000 distinct CDR3 sequences, around a fifth of them seen just once. The source material was peripheral blood. Receptors originate from a woman between 45 and 65 years old with Graves' ophthalmopathy.

This clonotype was seen at least ten times. A much larger clone sits a single nucleotide away, making a read error possible. The V gene is TRBV20-1, the J gene TRBJ2-7; no reliable D call. The length of the CDR3 is 14 residues. From germline, CDR1 is DFQATT and CDR2 SNEGSKA (reference sequence). Trimming removed 4 bases from V and 4 bases from J, with 17 bases in between. In nucleotides, the CDR3 is TGCAGTGCTAAGGAACAGAGGCGCCTGTACGAGCAGTACTTC. This gives the protein CSAKEQRRLYEQYF.

V and J are TRBV12-3 or TRBV12-4 and TRBJ2-4; D may match TRBD1 or TRBD2 (6 bases each). The CDR3 spans 18 residues. V lost 2 bases and J 2 bases, leaving 19 bases between the germline ends. Here the CDR3 DNA reads TGTGCCAGCAGTTTAAGGGTCCCGCCGGGGGCCTCCAAAAACATTCAGTACTTC. It specifies CASSLRVPPGASKNIQYF.

In this sample, this clonotype turned up many times. The chain joins TRBV10-3 to TRBJ1-3; D call uncertain. CDR3 length equals 14 residues. Germline CDR1 and CDR2: ENHRY and SYGVKD. V gave up 7 bases and J gave up 0 bases, with 10 bases separating them. The CDR3 bases are TGTGCCATCAATGACCCAGCCTCTGGAAACACCATATATTTT. This sequence encodes CAINDPASGNTIYF.

This clonotype was seen many times. The rearrangement joins TRBV6-5 to TRBJ1-5, with D possibly TRBD1 on 5 matching bases. This CDR3 contains 14 residues. CDR1 MNHEY and CDR2 SVGAGI come from the germline V gene. Trimming cost V 0 bases and J 4 bases, with 7 bases left between them. The CDR3, as DNA: TGTGCCAGCAGTTACTCTCGGGGGAATCAGCCCCAGCATTTT. As protein: CASSYSRGNQPQHF.

This clonotype has a count of ten or more. This chain joins TRBV20-1 and TRBJ2-7, with D perhaps given as TRBD1 or TRBD2 (6 bases each). CDR1 is DFQATT, CDR2 SNEGSKA, per germline (reference sequence). With 6 bases removed from V and 7 bases from J, the gap between germline ends came to 25 bases. This CDR3 has 15 amino acids. CDR3 amino acids: CSAPEGGRRGGEQYF. The CDR3 coding sequence is TGCAGTGCCCCAGAGGGGGGCCGGAGAGGGGGGGAGCAGTACTTC.

This clonotype showed up many times. J is TRBJ1-5 and V is TRBV5-5, with D maybe TRBD1 (5 bases). The CDR3 extends over 13 amino acids. Germline loops: CDR1 SGHKS, CDR2 YYEKEE (reference sequence). Trimming shortened V by 4 bases and J by 4 bases, and 9 bases separated the two germline ends. The CDR3: CASSDRQNQPQHF. For the CDR3, the DNA is TGTGCCAGCAGCGACCGACAGAATCAGCCCCAGCATTTT.

This clonotype was seen at least ten times. The chain has TRBV12-3 or TRBV12-4 and TRBJ1-5; possible D gene TRBD1, 5 bases. The V end was cut by 3 bases, the J end by 0 bases, with 12 bases between. The CDR3 runs to 16 residues. The DNA of the CDR3 is TGTGCCAGCAGTTTCGGCGGGGCACTTAGCAATCAGCCCCAGCATTTT. This sequence encodes CASSFGGALSNQPQHF.

This clonotype was detected many times. The chain combines TRBV9 with TRBJ2-7; D is tentatively TRBD1 or TRBD2 (6 bases each). Germline V gene lookup returns CDR1 SGDLS and CDR2 YYNGEE. V was shortened by 0 bases and J by 7 bases, with 14 bases between the two germline ends. CDR3 length: 14 amino acids. The CDR3 sequence is CASSVDGGPGEQYF. The DNA of the CDR3 is TGTGCCAGCAGCGTAGATGGGGGGCCTGGGGAGCAGTACTTC.

This clonotype occurred many times. This chain joins TRBV12-3 or TRBV12-4 and TRBJ1-5; TRBD1 matches 7 bases. With 1 base clipped from V and 2 bases from J, the junction kept 8 bases outside the gene matches. CDR3 length: 17 residues. In nucleotides, the CDR3 is TGTGCCAGCAGTTTAGAGACAGGGATGAGTGGCAATCAGCCCCAGCATTTT. Translating gives CASSLETGMSGNQPQHF.

This clonotype was observed many times. J is TRBJ1-5 and V is TRBV19, with 9 bases identical to TRBD1. Germline values: CDR1 LNHDA, CDR2 SQIVND (reference sequence). J was trimmed by 2 bases and V by 5 bases; bases with no gene match: 13. The CDR3 has 18 amino acids. CDR3 sequence: CASSFGQGRVLGNQPQHF. DNA of the CDR3: TGTGCCAGTAGTTTCGGACAGGGGAGAGTTTTGGGCAATCAGCCCCAGCATTTT.

This clonotype was picked up many times. CDR3 bases: TGTGCCAGCAGTTGGGGACAGGGATCCCTGCCCCAGCATTTT. This encodes CASSWGQGSLPQHF. The chain uses TRBV6-2 or TRBV6-3 and TRBJ1-5, with 9 positions matching TRBD1. Per the germline V gene, CDR1 is MNHEY and CDR2 is SVGEGT. Unmatched junction bases numbered 7, after V lost 4 bases and J lost 9 bases. The CDR3 covers 14 residues.

This clonotype was counted ten times or more. The chain is built from TRBV7-6 and TRBJ1-1; 9 bases agree with TRBD1. V shed 3 bases and J 11 bases; nucleotides not matched to a gene: 10. This CDR3 has 14 amino acids. Looked up from germline, CDR1 is SGHVS and CDR2 is FNYEAQ. The chain's CDR3 is CASSFRGQGDSAFF. For the CDR3, the DNA is TGTGCCAGCAGCTTCCGGGGACAGGGAGATAGTGCTTTCTTT. Complete variable domain (other parts from reference TRBV7-6 and TRBJ1-1): GAGVSQSPRYKVTKRGQDVALRCDPISGHVSLYWYRQALGQGPEFLTYFNYEAQQDKSGLPNDRFSAERPEGSISTLTIQRTEQRDSAMYRCASSFRGQGDSAFFGQGTRLTVV.

Many counts were recorded for this clonotype. The chain couples TRBV11-2 to TRBJ2-7, with 7 nucleotides matching TRBD1. The ends lost 2 bases at V and 1 base at J; junction bases unmatched: 11. The germline gives CDR1 SGHAT, CDR2 FQNNGV. The CDR3 is 17 amino acids. CDR3 nucleotide sequence: TGTGCCAGCAGCTTACTAGGACAGGAGGCAATGTCCTACGAGCAGTACTTC. Translated: CASSLLGQEAMSYEQYF.

This rearrangement joins TRBV30 to TRBJ2-7, with 7 nucleotides matching TRBD2. The V gene's germline CDR1 is GTSNPN and CDR2 SVGIG (reference sequence). V gave up 4 bases and J gave up 4 bases; unmatched junction bases: 13. The CDR3 length is 15 residues. DNA of the CDR3: TGTGCCTGGATTCGACCGGGACTAACCTTATACGAGCAGTACTTC. It encodes CAWIRPGLTLYEQYF. Based on the CDR3 plus reference TRBV30 and TRBJ2-7, the full variable domain is SQTIHQWPATLVQPVGSPLSLECTVEGTSNPNLYWYRQAAGRGLQLLFYSVGIGQISSEVPQNLSASRPQDRQFILSSKKLLLSDSGFYLCAWIRPGLTLYEQYFGPGTRLTVT.

At least ten counts were recorded for this clonotype. This chain uses TRBV6-5 with TRBJ1-5; D not resolved. CDR3 length equals 13 residues. Per germline, CDR1 MNHEY and CDR2 SVGAGI. The V end was cut by 2 bases, the J end by 5 bases, with 7 bases between. CDR3 coding DNA: TGTGCCAGCAGTTACGTCCCGGATCAGCCCCAGCATTTT. It codes for CASSYVPDQPQHF.

Details on this clonotype: A single base separates this from a much larger clone, so it may be a read error. This rearrangement joins TRBV10-3 to TRBJ2-2, with D maybe TRBD1 (5 bases). The CDR3 is 13 amino acids. V lost 5 bases and J 3 bases, leaving 7 bases between the germline ends. Germline CDR1 ENHRY, CDR2 SYGVKD. DNA of the CDR3: TGTGCCATCAGTCAGGGTGACACCGGGGAGCTGTTTTTT. Its translation is CAISQGDTGELFF.

V gene TRBV11-2 combines with J gene TRBJ1-2; a possible D gene is TRBD1 (5 bases). Trimming cost V 5 bases and J 1 base, with 17 bases left between them. CDR3 length: 16 residues. Germline V gives CDR1 SGHAT, CDR2 FQNNGV. The CDR3 DNA follows: TGTGCCAGCAGCACCCATCCGGGGCTTCTTAACTATGGCTACACCTTC. This gives the protein CASSTHPGLLNYGYTF.

The sample holds many counts of this clonotype. The chain joins TRBV18 to TRBJ2-2, with D perhaps matching TRBD1 (5 bases). V was cut by 0 bases and J by 3 bases, with 11 bases left in between. The CDR3 is 16 amino acids. Germline V gene data show CDR1 as KGHSH and CDR2 as LQKENI. CDR3 DNA: TGTGCCAGCTCACCACCGAGACAGCAATACACCGGGGAGCTGTTTTTT. Encoded protein: CASSPPRQQYTGELFF.

As for this clonotype: At one of its ends the junction is not consistent with the germline gene, which may arise from a read error. V and J are TRBV5-1 and TRBJ2-7, with D perhaps matching TRBD1 (6 bases). CDR1 and CDR2 (germline): SGHRS, YFSETQ. The CDR3 totals 15 residues. The CDR3 spells CASRLDRPVIHEQYF. In nucleotides, the CDR3 is TGCGCCAGCAGGTTGGACAGACCGGTGATCCACGAGCAGTACTTC.

The sample holds many counts of this clonotype. This rearrangement joins TRBV28 to TRBJ2-6, with 7 bases aligning to TRBD2. Germline values: CDR1 MDHEN, CDR2 SYDVKM. The junction had 8 bases not matched to a gene; V was cut back by 3 bases and J by 0 bases. CDR3 size: 18 residues. CDR3 in amino acids: CASSFSGGTASGANVLTF. The CDR3, as DNA: TGTGCCAGCAGTTTTTCCGGGGGGACCGCCTCTGGGGCCAACGTCCTGACTTTC. Full variable domain (remainder filled in from reference TRBV28 and TRBJ2-6): DVKVTQSSRYLVKRTGEKVFLECVQDMDHENMFWYRQDPGLGLRLIYFSYDVKMKEKGDIPEGYSVSREKKERFSLILESASTNQTSMYLCASSFSGGTASGANVLTFGAGSRLTVL.

Many counts were recorded for this clonotype. The rearrangement joins TRBV20-1 to TRBJ2-5; the D is unclear. The V end was cut by 1 base, the J end by 2 bases, with 11 bases between. Germline V CDR1 and CDR2: DFQATT, SNEGSKA (reference sequence). The length of the CDR3 is 14 residues. For the CDR3, the DNA is TGCAGTGCTAGAGGTGTTAAAGGTCAAGAGACCCAGTACTTC. Translating it yields CSARGVKGQETQYF.

The chain employs TRBV12-3 or TRBV12-4 and TRBJ1-6, with D possibly being TRBD1 (6 bases). The germline V and J ends were trimmed by 3 bases and 5 bases, with 11 bases remaining between them. CDR3 length equals 15 residues. Written as DNA, the CDR3 is TGTGCCAGCAGTTTGCTGAGGGGGGATAATTCACCCCTCCACTTT. Translated, it gives CASSLLRGDNSPLHF.

This clonotype was observed at least ten times. The chain joins TRBV12-3 or TRBV12-4 to TRBJ2-5, with D perhaps TRBD1 (5 bases). CDR3 length: 16 residues. V lost 5 bases and J 7 bases, leaving 23 bases between the germline ends. CDR3 amino acids: CASSLGFGAPSRTQYF. CDR3 sequence (DNA): TGTGCCAGCAGTCTCGGCTTTGGGGCCCCGTCGCGGACCCAGTACTTC.